A single sample is the source of the 17 T cell receptor beta chains below, sequenced in a study of immune cell composition in non-small cell lung cancer (dated by TCRdb to about 2017). Libraries were made using the immunoSEQ multiplex PCR assay. TCRdb mirrors the immuneACCESS table, restricted to in-frame sequences. Some clones are absent from its copies; in checked studies, under half trace to an unresolved V gene, and the reason for the others is unknown. The sample table contains some 9,200 clones; only one count was recorded for about 80% of them. Approximately 9.4% of the sample comes from the top ten. Sequenced material: lung tumor tissue. The receptor source for this set is a human donor with non-small cell lung cancer.

This clone was seen just once. As DNA, the CDR3 is TGTGCCAGCAGCGTATCTAGCGGGAGGCTCGATACGCAGTATTTT. Its protein is CASSVSSGRLDTQYF. The genes are TRBV11-2 and TRBJ2-3; 11 bases align to TRBD2. Germline CDR1 is SGHAT and CDR2 is FQNNGV. The CDR3 runs 15 residues. Unmatched junction bases numbered 7, after V lost 5 bases and J lost 6 bases.

CDR3 nucleotide sequence: TGTGCCAGCAGCTTAGGGGCCTACAATGAGCAGTTCTTC. Translation: CASSLGAYNEQFF. The V gene is TRBV7-6, the J gene TRBJ2-1; D not resolved. The germline gives CDR1 SGHVS, CDR2 FNYEAQ. V was cut by 1 base and J by 2 bases, with 3 bases left in between. This CDR3 is built from 13 residues.

V usage is TRBV19 and J usage is TRBJ2-5; 8 bases map to TRBD1. CDR3 length: 14 amino acids. The J segment lost 5 bases and the V segment lost 7 bases, leaving 9 bases of the junction unmatched. Per germline, CDR1 LNHDA and CDR2 SQIVND (reference sequence). The CDR3 DNA reads TGTGCCAGTATGAGGACAGGGAACAGCGAGACCCAGTACTTC. Its translation: CASMRTGNSETQYF. The complete variable domain, with remaining parts taken from reference TRBV19 and TRBJ2-5, reads DGGITQSPKYLFRKEGQNVTLSCEQNLNHDAMYWYRQDPGQGLRLIYYSQIVNDFQKGDIAEGYSVSREKKESFPLTVTSAQKNPTAFYLCASMRTGNSETQYFGPGTRLLVL.

This clone occurred a few times. This CDR3 is CASTAQGGNNQPQHF. For the CDR3, the DNA is TGTGCCAGCACCGCACAGGGGGGGAACAATCAGCCCCAGCATTTT. The chain joins TRBV6-6 to TRBJ1-5; 8 nucleotides match TRBD1. From germline, CDR1 is MNHNY and CDR2 SVGAGI (reference sequence). The CDR3 spans 15 residues. Unmatched junction bases numbered 8, after V lost 7 bases and J lost 3 bases.

This sequence joins TRBV11-1 and TRBJ2-7; TRBD2 might be the D (6 bases). The CDR3 is 13 residues long. V gave up 0 bases and J gave up 3 bases, with 6 bases separating them. Per the germline V gene, CDR1 is SGHAT and CDR2 is FQDESV (reference sequence). CDR3 sequence reads: CASSLAGSYEQYF. CDR3 nucleotides: TGTGCCAGCAGCTTAGCCGGGAGCTACGAGCAGTACTTC.

Concerning this clone: Compared with germline, one end of the junction differs, possibly owing to a read error. The chain links TRBV18 to TRBJ1-4; D is perhaps TRBD1 (5 bases). This CDR3 has 13 amino acids. The germline V gene has CDR1 KGHSH and CDR2 LQKENI. CDR3 loop: CASSPQVGEKLFF. In nucleotides, the CDR3 is TGTGCCAGCTCGCCACAGGTCGGGGAAAAACTGTTTTTT.

The rearrangement links TRBV6-6 to TRBJ1-1; D is uncertain. This CDR3 region has 12 residues. Trimming left V 3 bases short and J 1 base short, with 3 bases between. Germline CDR1 is MNHNY and CDR2 is SVGAGI (reference sequence). The CDR3 region has the DNA TGTGCCAGCAGTTATCAGAACACTGAAGCTTTCTTT. Its translation is CASSYQNTEAFF.

V usage is TRBV6-1 and J usage is TRBJ2-1; the match to TRBD2 covers 7 bases. Per the germline V gene, CDR1 is MNHNS and CDR2 is SASEGT. The CDR3 contains 15 residues. J was trimmed by 7 bases and V by 0 bases; bases with no gene match: 6. Here the CDR3 DNA reads TGTGCCAGCAGTGAAGCGGCCGGACTAGGGAATGAGCAGTTCTTC. It specifies CASSEAAGLGNEQFF.

The chain carries TRBV7-2 and TRBJ1-6; 8 bases match TRBD1. With 5 bases clipped from V and 10 bases from J, the junction kept 16 bases outside the gene matches. CDR3 length: 17 amino acids. Germline-derived CDR1 and CDR2 are SGHTA and FQGNSA. DNA of the CDR3: TGTGCCAGCAGCCAAACTGGACAGGGAATTCTCAACTCACCCCTCCACTTT. Its protein is CASSQTGQGILNSPLHF.

The V and J genes are TRBV27 and TRBJ1-6; D perhaps matches TRBD1 (5 bases). Germline V CDR1 and CDR2: MNHEY, SMNVEV (reference sequence). This CDR3 spans 15 amino acids. Trimming removed 5 bases from V and 6 bases from J, with 14 bases in between. Here the CDR3 DNA reads TGTGCCAGCAGTATCGCGGGGGGGTTTAATTCACCCCTCCACTTT. Translated: CASSIAGGFNSPLHF.

The V gene is TRBV9, the J gene TRBJ1-2; weak D call: TRBD1 (5 bases). This CDR3 comprises 16 residues. Looked up from germline, CDR1 is SGDLS and CDR2 is YYNGEE. V was shortened by 5 bases and J by 0 bases, with 17 bases between the two germline ends. CDR3 nucleotide sequence: TGTGCCAGCAGGGGGGAAGGCATACTAGCTAACTATGGCTACACCTTC. This encodes CASRGEGILANYGYTF.

The J gene is TRBJ2-7, the V gene TRBV6-1; perhaps D is TRBD1 or TRBD2 (5 bases each). Germline loops: CDR1 MNHNS, CDR2 SASEGT. V dropped 4 bases and J dropped 5 bases, with 15 bases sitting between them. The length of the CDR3 is 14 residues. The CDR3 sequence is CASSGGWGRNEQYF. The CDR3 coding sequence is TGTGCCAGCAGTGGAGGGTGGGGGAGAAACGAGCAGTACTTC.

The chain uses TRBV2 and TRBJ2-7; D is undetermined. Germline CDR1 SNHLY, CDR2 FYNNEI. CDR3 length: 12 amino acids. Trimming removed 8 bases at V and 0 bases at J, with 8 bases between. The chain's CDR3 is CASGRYSYEQYF. The CDR3 DNA reads TGTGCCAGCGGACGGTACTCCTACGAGCAGTACTTC.

Only a few counts were recorded for this clone. The chain carries TRBV4-1 and TRBJ2-4; 7 positions agree with TRBD1. V shed 5 bases and J 0 bases; nucleotides not matched to a gene: 10. CDR1 MGHRA and CDR2 YSYEKL come from the germline V gene. The length of the CDR3 is 17 residues. The CDR3 here is CASSGTASTLAKNIQYF. For the CDR3, the DNA is TGCGCCAGCAGCGGGACAGCGAGCACTCTAGCCAAAAACATTCAGTACTTC.

This clone was detected once. The chain is built from TRBV19 and TRBJ1-5; a possible D gene is TRBD1 (6 bases). Trimming pared 9 bases from V and 4 bases from J, leaving 19 bases between. Germline CDR1 LNHDA, CDR2 SQIVND (reference sequence). The CDR3 is made up of 15 amino acids. CDR3 nucleotides: TGTGCCAGCTCTTTTGCCGGACAGCATAATCAGCCCCAGCATTTT. This translates into CASSFAGQHNQPQHF.

A single count supports this clone. V usage is TRBV5-1 and J usage is TRBJ1-1; D unclear. This CDR3 region has 12 residues. Trimming stripped 3 bases from V and 4 bases from J, with 7 bases between. CDR1 is SGHRS and CDR2 is YFSETQ in the germline V gene. The chain's CDR3 is CASSSGRTEAFF. The DNA of the CDR3 is TGCGCCAGCAGCTCCGGGCGCACTGAAGCTTTCTTT.

This chain uses TRBV6-5 with TRBJ2-2; 7 nucleotides match TRBD1. V gave up 4 bases and J gave up 2 bases; unmatched junction bases: 7. Germline CDR1 and CDR2: MNHEY and SVGAGI. The CDR3 runs to 16 residues. CDR3 region: CASSSRRQGNTGELFF. The CDR3 bases are TGTGCCAGCAGTTCCCGGCGACAGGGAAACACCGGGGAGCTGTTTTTT.